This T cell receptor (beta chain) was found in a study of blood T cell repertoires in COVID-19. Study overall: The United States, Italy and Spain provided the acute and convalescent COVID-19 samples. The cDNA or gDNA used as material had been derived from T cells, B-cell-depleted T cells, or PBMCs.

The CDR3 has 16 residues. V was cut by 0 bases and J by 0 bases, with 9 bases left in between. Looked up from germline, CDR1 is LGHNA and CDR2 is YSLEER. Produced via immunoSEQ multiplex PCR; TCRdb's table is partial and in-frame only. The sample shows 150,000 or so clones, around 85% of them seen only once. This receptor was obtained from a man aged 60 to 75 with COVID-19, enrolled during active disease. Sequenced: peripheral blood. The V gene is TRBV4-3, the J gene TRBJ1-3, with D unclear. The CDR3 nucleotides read TGCGCCAGCAGCCAAGATGGCATCATCTCTGGAAACACCATATATTTT. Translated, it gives CASSQDGIISGNTIYF.